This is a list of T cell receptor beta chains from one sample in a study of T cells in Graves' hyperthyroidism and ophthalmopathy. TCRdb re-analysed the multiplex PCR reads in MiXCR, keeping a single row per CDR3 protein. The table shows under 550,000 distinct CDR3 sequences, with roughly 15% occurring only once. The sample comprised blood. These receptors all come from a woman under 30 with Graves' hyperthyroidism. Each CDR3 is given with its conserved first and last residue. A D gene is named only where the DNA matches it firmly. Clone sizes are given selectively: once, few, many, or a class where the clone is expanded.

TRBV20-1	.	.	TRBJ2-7	TGCAGTGCTAGAGATGGCTCCTCTGGGGAGCAGTACTTC	CSARDGSSGEQYF
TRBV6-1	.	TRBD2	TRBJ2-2	TGTGCCAGCAGTTATCCGACCCTAGCGGAGATCAACACCGGGGAGCTGTTTTTT	CASSYPTLAEINTGELFF
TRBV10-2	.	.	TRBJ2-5	TGCGCCAGCAGTGAGTCGCGTGGGAGAGGAGAGACCCAGTACTTC	CASSESRGRGETQYF
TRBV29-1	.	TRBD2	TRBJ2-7	TGCAGCGTTAGGACTAGCGGGAGGGGGTCCTACGAGCAGTACTTC	CSVRTSGRGSYEQYF
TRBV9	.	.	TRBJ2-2	TGTGCCAGCAGCGAGGGGATCACAGTGACAGTGCCCCCGAACACCGGGGAGCTGTTTTTT	CASSEGITVTVPPNTGELFF
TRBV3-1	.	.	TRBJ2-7	TGTGCCAGCAGTAGGAGCGAATACGAGCAGTACTTC	CASSRSEYEQYF
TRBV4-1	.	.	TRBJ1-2	TGCGCCAGCAGCCAAGATAGCGGGGGCGCCCACTATGGCTACACCTTC	CASSQDSGGAHYGYTF
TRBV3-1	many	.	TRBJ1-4	TGTGCCAGCAGGCCCGGGGGGCCTACGAGGGAACTGTTTTTT	CASRPGGPTRELFF
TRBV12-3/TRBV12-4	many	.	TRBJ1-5	TGTGCCAGCAGTTTTGCGTCGGGAGATCAGCCCCAGCATTTT	CASSFASGDQPQHF
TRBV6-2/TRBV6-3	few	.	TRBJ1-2	TGTGCCAGCAGTTACCCTATCTTGAAGACACCTACTAACTATGGCTACACCTTC	CASSYPILKTPTNYGYTF
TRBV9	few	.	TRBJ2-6	TGTGCCAGCAGCGTAGAGGGGACACTAAGCTCTGGGGCCAACGTCCTGACTTTC	CASSVEGTLSSGANVLTF
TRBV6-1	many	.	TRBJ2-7	TGTGCCAGCAGTGAAGCGTCTCAGGGGCGTTACGAGCAGTACTTC	CASSEASQGRYEQYF
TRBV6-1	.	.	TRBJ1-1	TGTGCCAGCAGTACACAAACGCTAATGAACACTGAAGCTTTCTTT	CASSTQTLMNTEAFF
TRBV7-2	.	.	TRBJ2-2	TGTGCCAGCAGCTTAGTGGGGGGCAGTGGGGAGCTGTTTTTT	CASSLVGGSGELFF
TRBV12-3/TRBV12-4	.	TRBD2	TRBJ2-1	TGTGCCAGCAGCCGACTAGCGGGAGGCTCCCCGTACAATGAGCAGTTCTTC	CASSRLAGGSPYNEQFF
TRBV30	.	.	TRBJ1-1	TGTGCCTGGGACCCCCACACCGACACTGAAGCTTTCTTT	CAWDPHTDTEAFF
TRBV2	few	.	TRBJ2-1	TGTGCCAGCAGTGAAACTGGGGATAGGAATGAGCAGTTCTTC	CASSETGDRNEQFF
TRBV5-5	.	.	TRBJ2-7	TGTGCCAGCAGCCCCACGGGGGGCAGGGATTACGAGCAGTACTTC	CASSPTGGRDYEQYF
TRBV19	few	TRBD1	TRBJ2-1	TGTGCCAGTAGTACCGACAGGGTTGAGCAGTTCTTC	CASSTDRVEQFF
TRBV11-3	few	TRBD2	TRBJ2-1	TGTGCCAGCAGCTTCCGACTAGCGGACTCCTACAATGAGCAGTTCTTC	CASSFRLADSYNEQFF
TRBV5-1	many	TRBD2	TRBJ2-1	TGCGCCAGCAGCGAGACTAGCGGAGTCTACAATGAGCAGTTCTTC	CASSETSGVYNEQFF
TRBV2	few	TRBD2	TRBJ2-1	TGTGCCAGCAGTGAAGAGGGACTAGCGGGAACTGAGCAGTTCTTC	CASSEEGLAGTEQFF
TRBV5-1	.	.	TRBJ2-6	TGCGCCAGCAGCTTGGCCCACACGGCTGGGGCCAACGTCCTGACTTTC	CASSLAHTAGANVLTF
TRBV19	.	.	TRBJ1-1	TGTGCCAGTAGTATAGCAGCTATGAACACTGAAGCTTTCTTT	CASSIAAMNTEAFF